The clone carrying this TCR beta chain was counted only a few times. Using immunoSEQ multiplex PCR, the repertoire was profiled, and TCRdb retains in-frame clones only, with some absent. The sample shows some 290,000 clones, about 86% of them seen only once. Looked up from germline, CDR1 is SEHNR and CDR2 is FQNEAQ (reference sequence). This CDR3 has 12 amino acids. The junction had 3 bases not matched to a gene; V was cut back by 5 bases and J by 6 bases. These data come from a study of blood T cell repertoires in COVID-19. As for the study in general: COVID-19 samples, acute and convalescent, were from the United States, Italy and Spain. T cells, B-cell-depleted T cells, or PBMCs supplied cDNA or gDNA.

This sequence joins TRBV7-9 and TRBJ2-7; TRBD1 agrees at 8 bases. The clonotype originates from a woman aged 60-75 years with active or convalescent COVID-19. Material for sequencing was peripheral blood. The DNA of the CDR3 is TGTGCCAGCAGCGTAGACAGGGGCGAGCAGTACTTC. Translated: CASSVDRGEQYF.